Below, 20 T cell receptor beta chains from the same sample are listed, as sequenced in a study of control samples from healthy donors and cancer patients. The protocol was immunoSEQ multiplex PCR, while the TCRdb copy is restricted to in-frame clones and leaves out a portion. The repertoire holds 150,000 to 200,000 clones, with 75% to 95% as singletons. What was sequenced was blood. The receptors here all came from a woman in her thirties or forties in good health.

This chain uses TRBV9 with TRBJ1-1, with a possible D match to TRBD1 (6 bases). The germline gives CDR1 SGDLS, CDR2 YYNGEE. The CDR3 is made up of 14 amino acids. The ends were cut back, 0 bases at V and 5 bases at J, with 11 bases in the middle. This chain's CDR3 is CASSVGGGRTEAFF. Here the CDR3 DNA reads TGTGCCAGCAGCGTAGGTGGGGGGCGGACTGAAGCTTTCTTT.

The rearrangement links TRBV7-9 to TRBJ1-4; 10 nucleotides match TRBD1. The V gene end was trimmed by 1 base and the J gene end by 5 bases; junction bases not matched to a gene: 4. This CDR3 has 16 amino acids. Germline assignment: CDR1 SEHNR and CDR2 FQNEAQ (reference sequence). This CDR3 reads CASSLGDRGPNEKLFF. The CDR3 nucleotides are TGTGCCAGCAGCTTAGGGGACAGGGGCCCAAATGAAAAACTGTTTTTT.

The gene calls are TRBV3-1 (or the pseudogene TRBV3-2) and TRBJ2-1; no clear D gene. The CDR3 covers 12 residues. Germline CDR1 reads LGHDT; CDR2 reads YNNKEL (reference sequence). V was pared by 5 bases and J by 9 bases, with 11 bases between. The CDR3 bases are TGTGCCAGCAGCTTTTACCCCACTGAGCAGTTCTTC. The encoded protein is CASSFYPTEQFF.

The chain uses TRBV3-1 (or the pseudogene TRBV3-2) and TRBJ1-1; D gene ambiguous. CDR3 size: 17 residues. Germline V gene lookup returns CDR1 LGHDT and CDR2 YNNKEL (reference sequence). V was cut by 4 bases and J by 4 bases, with 22 bases left in between. The CDR3 coding sequence is TGTGCCAGCAGCCCCCCTTCGGCACTAACCAGAGGCACTGAAGCTTTCTTT. Amino acids: CASSPPSALTRGTEAFF.

The CDR3 region has the DNA TGTGCCAGCAGCCGACCGACGGGCCAAGAGACCCAGTACTTC. It encodes CASSRPTGQETQYF. This chain links TRBV7-9 with TRBJ2-5, with D hard to call. Germline lookup yields CDR1 SEHNR and CDR2 FQNEAQ (reference sequence). Trimming took off 5 bases at V and 1 base at J, with 11 bases between the two ends. The CDR3 loop spans 14 amino acids.

The chain recombines TRBV12-3 or TRBV12-4 with TRBJ2-3; D is uncertain. Trimming cost V 5 bases and J 9 bases, with 9 bases left between them. This CDR3 contains 11 residues. The CDR3 DNA follows: TGTGCCAGCAGTGGCCCAGGAACGCAGTATTTT. Translating gives CASSGPGTQYF.

This chain connects TRBV11-2 to TRBJ2-3, with 11 nucleotides matching TRBD2. The CDR3 sequence is 14 residues long. V dropped 5 bases and J dropped 6; count of bases not matched to a gene: 4. The germline V gene has CDR1 SGHAT and CDR2 FQNNGV. The CDR3 DNA follows: TGTGCCAGCAGCGCATGGACTAGCGGGGATACGCAGTATTTT. Translated: CASSAWTSGDTQYF.

The genes are TRBV7-2 and TRBJ2-3; 7 bases fit TRBD2. The CDR3 loop spans 16 amino acids. With V trimmed by 2 bases and J by 0 bases, 5 bases remained unmatched. Germline V gene data show CDR1 as SGHTA and CDR2 as FQGNSA. The CDR3 spells CASSLFGGGSTDTQYF. CDR3 sequence (DNA): TGTGCCAGCAGCTTATTTGGCGGGGGTAGCACAGATACGCAGTATTTT. The full variable domain, rest sourced from reference TRBV7-2 and TRBJ2-3, is GAGVSQSPSNKVTEKGKDVELRCDPISGHTALYWYRQSLGQGLEFLIYFQGNSAPDKSGLPSDRFSAERTGGSVSTLTIQRTQQEDSAVYLCASSLFGGGSTDTQYFGPGTRLTVL.

This chain joins TRBV7-2 and TRBJ2-5, with D perhaps matching TRBD1 (6 bases). Germline CDR1 is SGHTA and CDR2 is FQGNSA. V was clipped by 5 bases and J by 5 bases, with 18 bases between them. The CDR3 loop spans 15 amino acids. CDR3 nucleotide sequence: TGTGCCAGCAGCGCGGCTGCGAGGGGGATTGAGACCCAGTACTTC. Amino acid sequence: CASSAAARGIETQYF. The variable domain in full, with the rest retrieved from reference TRBV7-2 and TRBJ2-5, is GAGVSQSPSNKVTEKGKDVELRCDPISGHTALYWYRQSLGQGLEFLIYFQGNSAPDKSGLPSDRFSAERTGGSVSTLTIQRTQQEDSAVYLCASSAAARGIETQYFGPGTRLLVL.

The chain uses TRBV24-1 and TRBJ1-6; 7 bases match TRBD1. Germline loops: CDR1 KGHDR, CDR2 SFDVKD. With 9 bases clipped from V and 7 bases from J, the junction kept 5 bases outside the gene matches. This CDR3 has 13 amino acids. The CDR3 loop is CATQGGPNSPLHF. The CDR3 DNA follows: TGTGCCACCCAGGGGGGCCCGAATTCACCCCTCCACTTT.

The chain couples TRBV6-5 to TRBJ1-1; TRBD1 is a possible D gene (5 bases). Germline V CDR1 and CDR2: MNHEY, SVGAGI. Between the trimmed V and J ends, which lost 5 bases and 12 bases, there was a span of 19 bases. There are 13 residues in the CDR3. The CDR3 bases are TGTGCCAGCAGTCACGGGGGTACGGGGAAACCTTTCTTT. Its translation is CASSHGGTGKPFF.

V gene TRBV5-1 combines with J gene TRBJ1-2, with 7 bases matching TRBD1. The CDR3 sequence is 14 residues long. With V trimmed by 7 bases and J by 8 bases, 14 bases remained unmatched. In germline, CDR1 is SGHRS, CDR2 YFSETQ. CDR3 region: CASSQGGTLGGYTF. DNA for the CDR3: TGCGCCAGCTCCCAGGGGGGCACCTTAGGAGGCTACACCTTC.

The chain employs TRBV15 and TRBJ1-5; D remains ambiguous. This CDR3 contains 15 residues. The germline gives CDR1 LNHNV, CDR2 YYDKDF (reference sequence). Trimming took 0 bases from V and 3 from J, leaving 9 bases between them. The CDR3, as DNA: TGTGCCACCAGCAGAGATAAATTAATCAATCAGCCCCAGCATTTT. Its protein product is CATSRDKLINQPQHF.

This chain links TRBV10-2 with TRBJ1-2; 7 nucleotides match TRBD1. The CDR3 spans 15 residues. V lost 0 bases and J lost 2; bases outside the gene matches: 3. In germline, CDR1 is WSHSY, CDR2 SAAADI. The CDR3 protein is CASSESWDRNYGYTF. In nucleotides, the CDR3 is TGCGCCAGCAGTGAGTCTTGGGACAGAAACTATGGCTACACCTTC.

This chain joins TRBV2 and TRBJ2-1, with 10 bases that match TRBD2. CDR1 and CDR2 (germline): SNHLY, FYNNEI. Germline trimming cut 10 bases from V and 1 base from J; bases unmatched to any gene: 25. This CDR3 region has 21 residues. CDR3 DNA: TGTGCCACCAACCCCGGGACATGGCTAGCGGGGGAGGAAAGGTCCTACAATGAGCAGTTCTTC. Its translation: CATNPGTWLAGEERSYNEQFF. Filled out from reference TRBV2 and TRBJ2-1, the complete variable domain reads EPEVTQTPSHQVTQMGQEVILRCVPISNHLYFYWYRQILGQKVEFLVSFYNNEISEKSEIFDDQFSVERPDGSNFTLKIRSTKLEDSAMYFCATNPGTWLAGEERSYNEQFFGPGTRLTVL.

The rearrangement uses TRBV27 and TRBJ1-6; no clear D. This CDR3 contains 16 residues. CDR1 and CDR2 from the germline V gene are MNHEY and SMNVEV (reference sequence). With 4 bases removed from V and 11 bases from J, the gap between germline ends came to 21 bases. The CDR3 region has the DNA TGTGCCAGCAGTTCGGGGTGGTCTAAGGGTTTGACACCCCTCCACTTT. Translation gives CASSSGWSKGLTPLHF.

V usage is TRBV5-4 and J usage is TRBJ1-4, with 7 bases identical to TRBD1. Germline V gene lookup returns CDR1 SGHNT and CDR2 YYREEE (reference sequence). CDR3 size: 16 residues. With 0 bases clipped from V and 7 bases from J, the junction kept 9 bases outside the gene matches. The CDR3 bases are TGTGCCAGCAGCTTGGGCGGTTCGACAGGGAGTGAAAAACTGTTTTTT. The encoded protein is CASSLGGSTGSEKLFF.

The V call is TRBV10-1, the J call TRBJ1-2; D perhaps matches TRBD1 (5 bases). The CDR3 loop spans 10 amino acids. Per the germline V gene, CDR1 is WNHNN and CDR2 is SYGVQD (reference sequence). Trimming shortened V by 8 bases and J by 5 bases, and 6 bases separated the two germline ends. This chain's CDR3 is CASGGYGYTF. The CDR3 nucleotides are TGCGCCAGCGGGGGGTATGGCTACACCTTC.

The chain joins TRBV5-1 to TRBJ1-5; the D is unclear. V lost 4 bases and J lost 6, with 14 bases in between. The length of the CDR3 is 14 residues. Per germline, CDR1 SGHRS and CDR2 YFSETQ. CDR3 sequence (DNA): TGCGCCAGCAGCACCGGGGAGTCGGGTCAGCCCCAGCATTTT. It codes for CASSTGESGQPQHF.

The chain combines TRBV20-1 with TRBJ2-7; TRBD1 matches at 9 bases. CDR3 length equals 14 residues. CDR1 DFQATT and CDR2 SNEGSKA come from the germline V gene (reference sequence). V lost 3 bases and J lost 0; bases outside the gene matches: 3. As DNA, the CDR3 is TGCAGTGCTAGTGGGGGACAGGGCTCCTACGAGCAGTACTTC. This sequence encodes CSASGGQGSYEQYF.